Sequencing of this TCR beta chain was carried out in a study of beta chain features in type 1 diabetes. Study context: Age, gender and cell yields were alike across patients and healthy donors. Study findings and constraints: Fewer junction insertions and more nucleotide deletions appeared in type 1 diabetes patients. The study found that naive, central memory and Treg TCRB repertoires appeared more similar in patients than in healthy donors. Significant though moderate, a shortening of TCRB CDR3s appeared in all four CD4+ subsets of Type 1 diabetes patients.

The purity of all sorted populations exceeded 95%. The whole isolated RNA underwent reverse transcription, so sequencing captured expressed TCRB transcripts. The method was immunoSEQ multiplex PCR; TCRdb's version includes in-frame clones alone and lacks a portion of them. The sample shows about 280,000 clones, approximately 16% of them seen only once. Germline V gene sequence: CDR1 SQVTM, CDR2 ANQGSEA. The CDR3 runs 15 residues. This clone was observed a handful of times. As yet, its antigen is unknown. The TCR sequence derives from a man aged 18 to 29 with type 1 diabetes. The V call is TRBV29-1, the J call TRBJ2-5, with 9 bases lining up with TRBD1. The closer fit of TRBJ2-7 to the DNA end suggests the J call may be wrong. The sequencing input was naive CD4+ T cells from blood. CDR3 protein: CSVEEGDRATYEQYF. The CDR3 nucleotides are TGCAGCGTTGAAGAGGGGGACAGGGCCACCTACGAGCAGTACTTC.